The 7 T cell receptor beta chains below come from one sample, sequenced in a study of blood T cell repertoires in COVID-19. The repertoire was sequenced with immunoSEQ multiplex PCR; TCRdb's copy has only in-frame clones and lacks some. The sample yields 200,000 to 250,000 clones, approximately 80% seen once. The sequenced material came from PBMCs or T cells enriched from blood (not recorded which). The receptor set was obtained from a woman aged 35 to 49 with acute COVID-19.

V and J are TRBV27 and TRBJ1-2; D remains unclear. Germline CDR1 reads MNHEY; CDR2 reads SMNVEV (reference sequence). The CDR3 has 14 residues. V was shortened by 5 bases and J by 5 bases, with 15 bases between the two germline ends. CDR3 nucleotide sequence: TGTGCCAGCAGTCGCTCACCTCCGGGTTATGGCTACACCTTC. This codes for CASSRSPPGYGYTF.

This clone appeared a few times. The chain uses TRBV9 and TRBJ1-6; 7 positions match TRBD1. Germline V lookup: CDR1 SGDLS, CDR2 YYNGEE. With 4 bases clipped from V and 7 bases from J, the junction kept 5 bases outside the gene matches. There are 14 residues in the CDR3. The DNA of the CDR3 is TGTGCCAGCAGCAAAGGGGACAGAAATTCACCCCTCCACTTT. Translating gives CASSKGDRNSPLHF.

In nucleotides, the CDR3 is TGTGCCAGCAGCTTAGAGGGGGGGGGCAATCAGCCCCAGCATTTT. Translated: CASSLEGGGNQPQHF. The chain recombines TRBV11-2 with TRBJ1-5; a weak D match, TRBD1 (5 bases). The ends were cut back, 0 bases at V and 2 bases at J, with 8 bases in the middle. This CDR3 region has 15 residues. Germline-derived CDR1 and CDR2 are SGHAT and FQNNGV.

J is TRBJ2-5 and V is TRBV28; 9 bases line up with TRBD1. With 2 bases clipped from V and 5 bases from J, the junction kept 3 bases outside the gene matches. The length of the CDR3 is 14 residues. From germline, CDR1 is MDHEN and CDR2 SYDVKM. CDR3 DNA: TGTGCCAGCAGTTTAACAGGGGGCAAGGAGACCCAGTACTTC. This codes for CASSLTGGKETQYF.

This chain connects TRBV4-2 to TRBJ2-1; weak D call: TRBD2 (5 bases). The germline V gene encodes CDR1 LGHNA and CDR2 YNFKEQ. This CDR3 contains 15 residues. The V end lost 0 bases, the J end lost 6 bases, and 12 bases lay between the germline ends. CDR3 loop: CASSQDSGMGNEQFF. For the CDR3, the DNA is TGTGCCAGCAGCCAAGATTCCGGGATGGGCAATGAGCAGTTCTTC.

The chain joins TRBV29-1 to TRBJ1-1, with D possibly matching TRBD1 (5 bases). The CDR3 extends over 11 amino acids. V was trimmed by 2 bases and J by 5 bases, leaving 6 bases between them. Germline V gene lookup returns CDR1 SQVTM and CDR2 ANQGSEA. The CDR3 region is CSVETGTEAFF. The CDR3 DNA follows: TGCAGCGTTGAAACAGGTACTGAAGCTTTCTTT.

The chain uses TRBV6-2 or TRBV6-3 and TRBJ1-1; D is perhaps TRBD1 (5 bases). V gave up 6 bases and J gave up 0 bases, with 17 bases separating them. Germline V gene sequence: CDR1 MNHEY, CDR2 SVGEGT. The CDR3 is 16 amino acids. As DNA, the CDR3 is TGTGCCAGCAGCGCGACCGGGGGGGGATTGAACACTGAAGCTTTCTTT. Its translation is CASSATGGGLNTEAFF.